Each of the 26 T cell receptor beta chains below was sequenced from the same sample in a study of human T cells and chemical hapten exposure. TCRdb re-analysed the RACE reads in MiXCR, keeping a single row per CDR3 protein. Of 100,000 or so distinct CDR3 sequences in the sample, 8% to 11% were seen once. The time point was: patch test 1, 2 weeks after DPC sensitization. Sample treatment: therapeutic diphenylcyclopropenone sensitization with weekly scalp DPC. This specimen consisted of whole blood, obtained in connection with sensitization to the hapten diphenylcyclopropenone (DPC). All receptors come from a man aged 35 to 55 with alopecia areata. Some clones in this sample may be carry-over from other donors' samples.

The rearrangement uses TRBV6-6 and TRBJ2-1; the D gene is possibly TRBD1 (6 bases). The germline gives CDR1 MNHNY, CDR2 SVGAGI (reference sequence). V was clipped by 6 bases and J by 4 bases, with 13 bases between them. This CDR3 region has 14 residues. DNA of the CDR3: TGTGCCAGCAGCCTTGGACAGTTATACAATGAGCAGTTCTTC. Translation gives CASSLGQLYNEQFF.

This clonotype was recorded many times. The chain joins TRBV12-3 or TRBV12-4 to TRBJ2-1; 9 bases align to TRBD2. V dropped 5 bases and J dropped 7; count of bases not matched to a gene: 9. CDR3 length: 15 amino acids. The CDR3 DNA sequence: TGTGCCAGCAGTCCATTAGCGGGAGCCCCGAATGAGCAGTTCTTC. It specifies CASSPLAGAPNEQFF.

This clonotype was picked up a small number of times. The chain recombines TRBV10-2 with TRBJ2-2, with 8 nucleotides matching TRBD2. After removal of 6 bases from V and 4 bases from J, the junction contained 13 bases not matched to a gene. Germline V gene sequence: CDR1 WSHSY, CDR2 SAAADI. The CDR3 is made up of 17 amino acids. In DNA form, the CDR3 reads TGCGCCAGCAGGAGAGAGAGCGGGGGACCGGGCACCGGGGAGCTGTTTTTT. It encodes CASRRESGGPGTGELFF.

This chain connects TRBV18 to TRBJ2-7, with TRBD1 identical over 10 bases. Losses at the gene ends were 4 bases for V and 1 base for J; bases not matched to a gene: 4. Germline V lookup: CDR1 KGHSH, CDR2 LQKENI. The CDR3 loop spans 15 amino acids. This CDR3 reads CASSHPGQGSYEQYV. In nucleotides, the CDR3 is TGTGCCAGCTCACATCCGGGACAGGGGTCCTACGAGCAGTACGTC.

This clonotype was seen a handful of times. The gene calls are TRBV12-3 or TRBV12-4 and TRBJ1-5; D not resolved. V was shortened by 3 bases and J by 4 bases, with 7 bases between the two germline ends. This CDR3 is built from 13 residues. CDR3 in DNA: TGTGCCAGCAGTTTGATCGGGAATCAGCCCCAGCATTTT. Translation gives CASSLIGNQPQHF.

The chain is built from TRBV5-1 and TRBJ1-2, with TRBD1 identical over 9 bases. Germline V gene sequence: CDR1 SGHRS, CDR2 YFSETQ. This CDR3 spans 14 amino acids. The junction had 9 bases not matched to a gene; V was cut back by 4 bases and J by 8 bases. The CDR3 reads CASSQEGTGTGYTF. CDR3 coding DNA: TGCGCCAGCAGCCAGGAAGGGACAGGGACCGGCTACACCTTC.

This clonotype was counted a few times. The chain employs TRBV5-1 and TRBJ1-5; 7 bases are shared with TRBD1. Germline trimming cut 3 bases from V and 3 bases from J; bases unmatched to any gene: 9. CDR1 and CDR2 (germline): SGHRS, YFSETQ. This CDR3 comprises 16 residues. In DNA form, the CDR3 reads TGCGCCAGCAGCTGGGGGGACAGTTTTAACAATCAGCCCCAGCATTTT. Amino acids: CASSWGDSFNNQPQHF.

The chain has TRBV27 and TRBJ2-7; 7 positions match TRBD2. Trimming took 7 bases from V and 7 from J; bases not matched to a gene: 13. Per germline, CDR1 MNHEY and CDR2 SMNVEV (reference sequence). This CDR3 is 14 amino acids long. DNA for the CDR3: TGTGCCAGCAACACTCAGCGGGGACTAAGGGAGCAGTACTTC. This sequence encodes CASNTQRGLREQYF.

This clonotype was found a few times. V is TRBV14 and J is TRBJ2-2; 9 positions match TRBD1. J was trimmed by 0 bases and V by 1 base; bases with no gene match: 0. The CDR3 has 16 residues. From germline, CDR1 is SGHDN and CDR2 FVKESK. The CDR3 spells CASSQGQGANTGELFF. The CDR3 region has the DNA TGTGCCAGCAGCCAAGGACAGGGGGCGAACACCGGGGAGCTGTTTTTT.

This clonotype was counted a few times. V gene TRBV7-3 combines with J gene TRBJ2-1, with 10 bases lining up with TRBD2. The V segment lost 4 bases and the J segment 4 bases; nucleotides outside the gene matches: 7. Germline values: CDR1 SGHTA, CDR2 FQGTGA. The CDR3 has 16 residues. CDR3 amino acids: CASSSRGTSAYNEQFF. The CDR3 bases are TGTGCCAGCAGCTCCCGAGGGACTAGCGCTTACAATGAGCAGTTCTTC.

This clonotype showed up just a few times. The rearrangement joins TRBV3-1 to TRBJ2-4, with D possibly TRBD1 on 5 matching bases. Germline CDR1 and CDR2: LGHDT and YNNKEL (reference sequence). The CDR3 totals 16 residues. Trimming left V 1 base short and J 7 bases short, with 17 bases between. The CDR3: CASSQVASAGLNIQYF. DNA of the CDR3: TGTGCCAGCAGCCAAGTCGCTTCCGCAGGGTTGAACATTCAGTACTTC.

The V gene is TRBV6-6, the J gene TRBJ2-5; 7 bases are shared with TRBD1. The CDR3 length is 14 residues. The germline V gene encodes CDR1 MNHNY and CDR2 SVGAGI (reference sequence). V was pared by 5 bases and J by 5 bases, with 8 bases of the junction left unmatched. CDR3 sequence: CASSAGQVVETQYF. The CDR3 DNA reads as TGTGCCAGCAGTGCTGGACAGGTGGTGGAGACCCAGTACTTC.

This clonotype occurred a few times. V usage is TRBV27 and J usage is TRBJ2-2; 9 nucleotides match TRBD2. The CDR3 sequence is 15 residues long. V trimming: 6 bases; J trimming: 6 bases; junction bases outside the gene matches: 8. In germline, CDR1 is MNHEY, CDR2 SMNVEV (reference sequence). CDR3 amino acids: CASRNSGSSAGELFF. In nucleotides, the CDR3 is TGTGCCAGCAGAAATAGCGGGAGTAGTGCCGGGGAGCTGTTTTTT.

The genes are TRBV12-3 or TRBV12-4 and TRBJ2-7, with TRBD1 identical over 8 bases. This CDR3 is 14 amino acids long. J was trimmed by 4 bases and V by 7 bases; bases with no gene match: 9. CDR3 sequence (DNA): TGTGCCAGCACCCTCGAGGGACAGGCTTACGAGCAGTACGTC. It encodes CASTLEGQAYEQYV.

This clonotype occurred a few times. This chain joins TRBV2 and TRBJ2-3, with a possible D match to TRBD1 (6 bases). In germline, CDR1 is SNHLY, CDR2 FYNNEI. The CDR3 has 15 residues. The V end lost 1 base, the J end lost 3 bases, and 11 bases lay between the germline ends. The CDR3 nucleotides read TGTGCCAGCAGTGAAGGGGGGCGACGGACAGATACGCAGTATTTT. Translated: CASSEGGRRTDTQYF.

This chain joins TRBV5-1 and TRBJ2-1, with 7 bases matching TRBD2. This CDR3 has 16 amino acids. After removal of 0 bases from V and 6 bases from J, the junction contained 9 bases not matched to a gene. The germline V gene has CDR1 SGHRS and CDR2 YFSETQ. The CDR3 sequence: CASSLAEGRLANEQFF. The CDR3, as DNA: TGCGCCAGCAGCTTGGCTGAGGGTCGACTAGCCAATGAGCAGTTCTTC.

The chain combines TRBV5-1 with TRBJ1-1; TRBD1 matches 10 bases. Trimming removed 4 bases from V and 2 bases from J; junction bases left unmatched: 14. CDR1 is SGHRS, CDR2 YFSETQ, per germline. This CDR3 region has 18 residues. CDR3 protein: CASSPAQGQGPYNTEAFF. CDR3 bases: TGCGCCAGCAGCCCCGCCCAGGGACAGGGGCCATACAACACTGAAGCTTTCTTT.

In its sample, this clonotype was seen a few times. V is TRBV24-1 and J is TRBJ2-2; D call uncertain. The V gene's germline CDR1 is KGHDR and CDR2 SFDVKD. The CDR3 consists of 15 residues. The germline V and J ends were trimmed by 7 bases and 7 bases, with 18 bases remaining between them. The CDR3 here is CATSVVGLPIGELFF. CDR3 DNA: TGTGCCACCAGCGTCGTGGGTCTACCGATCGGGGAGCTGTTTTTT.

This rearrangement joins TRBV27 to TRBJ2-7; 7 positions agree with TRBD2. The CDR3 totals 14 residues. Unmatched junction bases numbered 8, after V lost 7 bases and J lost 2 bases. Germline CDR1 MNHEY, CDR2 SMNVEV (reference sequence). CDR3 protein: CASTPGGRAYEQYF. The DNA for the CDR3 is TGTGCCAGCACTCCCGGGGGGAGGGCCTACGAGCAGTACTTC.

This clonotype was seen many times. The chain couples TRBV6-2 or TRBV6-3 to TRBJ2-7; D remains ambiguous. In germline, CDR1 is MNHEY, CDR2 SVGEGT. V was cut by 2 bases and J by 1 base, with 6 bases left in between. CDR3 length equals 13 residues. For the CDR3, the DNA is TGTGCCAGCAGTTACGCCGATTCCTACGAGCAGTACTTC. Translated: CASSYADSYEQYF.

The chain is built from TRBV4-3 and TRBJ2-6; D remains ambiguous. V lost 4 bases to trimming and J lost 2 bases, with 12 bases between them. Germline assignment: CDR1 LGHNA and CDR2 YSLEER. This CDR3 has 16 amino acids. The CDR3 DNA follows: TGCGCCAGCAGCCTCCAGTTGGGTCCTGGGGCCAACGTCCTGACTTTC. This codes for CASSLQLGPGANVLTF.

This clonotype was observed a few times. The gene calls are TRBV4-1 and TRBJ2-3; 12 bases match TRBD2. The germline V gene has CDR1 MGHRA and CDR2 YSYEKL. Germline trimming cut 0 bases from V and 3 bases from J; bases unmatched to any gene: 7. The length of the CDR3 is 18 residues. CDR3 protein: CASSQDPGLAGSTDTQYF. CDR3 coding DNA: TGCGCCAGCAGCCAAGATCCCGGACTAGCGGGATCTACAGATACGCAGTATTTT.

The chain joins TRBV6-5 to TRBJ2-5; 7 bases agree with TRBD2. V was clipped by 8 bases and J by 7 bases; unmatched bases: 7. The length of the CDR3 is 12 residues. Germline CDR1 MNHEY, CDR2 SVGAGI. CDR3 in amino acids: CASLGREGTQYF. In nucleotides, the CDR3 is TGTGCCAGCTTAGGCAGGGAGGGGACCCAGTACTTC.

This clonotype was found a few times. The CDR3 sequence is CASSQTWGPEDTQYF. The CDR3 DNA follows: TGTGCCAGCAGCCAAACCTGGGGGCCGGAAGATACGCAGTATTTT. V usage is TRBV3-1 and J usage is TRBJ2-3, with D possibly matching TRBD1 (6 bases). Trimming stripped 2 bases from V and 5 bases from J, with 14 bases between. The CDR3 sequence is 15 residues long. From germline, CDR1 is LGHDT and CDR2 YNNKEL (reference sequence).

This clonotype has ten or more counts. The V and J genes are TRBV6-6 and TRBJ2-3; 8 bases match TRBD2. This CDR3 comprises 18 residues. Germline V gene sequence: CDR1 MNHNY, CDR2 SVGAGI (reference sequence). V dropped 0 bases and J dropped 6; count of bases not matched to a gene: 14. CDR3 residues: CASSYSKSGGGVADTQYF. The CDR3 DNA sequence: TGTGCCAGCAGTTACTCGAAATCGGGGGGGGGTGTCGCGGATACGCAGTATTTT.

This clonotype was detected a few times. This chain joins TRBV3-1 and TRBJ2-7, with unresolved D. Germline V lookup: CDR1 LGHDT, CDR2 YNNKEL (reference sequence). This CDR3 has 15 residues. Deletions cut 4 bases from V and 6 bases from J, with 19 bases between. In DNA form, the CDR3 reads TGTGCCAGCAGCCGACTTCTTTCGAACTATACCGAGCAGTACGTC. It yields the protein CASSRLLSNYTEQYV.